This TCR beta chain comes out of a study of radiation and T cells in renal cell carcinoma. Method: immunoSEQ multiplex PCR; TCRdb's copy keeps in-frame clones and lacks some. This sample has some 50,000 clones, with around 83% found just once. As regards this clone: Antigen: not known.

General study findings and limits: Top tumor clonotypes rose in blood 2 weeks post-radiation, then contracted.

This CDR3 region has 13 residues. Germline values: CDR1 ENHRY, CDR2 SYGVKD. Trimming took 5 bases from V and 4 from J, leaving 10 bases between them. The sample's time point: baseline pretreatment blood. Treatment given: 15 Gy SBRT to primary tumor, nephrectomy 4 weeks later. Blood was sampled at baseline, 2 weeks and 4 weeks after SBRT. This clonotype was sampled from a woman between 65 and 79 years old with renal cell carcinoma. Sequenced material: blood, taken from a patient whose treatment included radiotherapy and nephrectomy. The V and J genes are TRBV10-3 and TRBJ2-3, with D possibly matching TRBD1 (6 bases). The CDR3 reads CAISTTGPDTQYF. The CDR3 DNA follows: TGTGCCATCAGTACAACAGGGCCAGATACGCAGTATTTT.